The rows below give T cell receptor beta chains drawn from one sample of a study of T cells in Graves' hyperthyroidism and ophthalmopathy. TCRdb reanalysed the multiplex PCR reads using MiXCR and keeps one entry per CDR3 protein. The sample lists 600,000 to 700,000 distinct CDR3 sequences, just under 45% occurring once. Sequenced material: peripheral blood or thyroid tissue (not recorded which). The receptors were sampled from an adult man with Graves' disease, either hyperthyroidism or ophthalmopathy (not recorded which). CDR3s include the opening cysteine and the closing phenylalanine or tryptophan. D genes are given only for firm matches. Rows may omit the clone size; those that give it use once, few, many or a size class.

d_call j_call v_call cdr3_length clone_size cdr3_aa cdr3_nt
NA TRBJ2-7 TRBV7-8 14 many CASSLVGATYEQYF TGTGCCAGCAGCTTGGTCGGAGCAACCTACGAGCAGTACTTC
TRBD1 TRBJ1-1 TRBV6-1 14 once CASSLPGQGTEAFF TGTGCCAGCAGTTTACCGGGACAGGGGACTGAAGCTTTCTTT
TRBD1 TRBJ2-7 TRBV7-9 16 NA CASSSGTGAIFYEQYF TGTGCCAGCAGCTCTGGGACAGGCGCTATCTTCTACGAGCAGTACTTC
NA TRBJ2-7 TRBV15 14 NA CATSSLAPGYEQYF TGTGCCACCAGCAGCTTGGCGCCAGGCTACGAGCAGTACTTC
TRBD1 TRBJ1-5 TRBV5-5 14 NA CASSSTGVNQPQHF TGTGCCAGCAGCTCGACAGGGGTAAATCAGCCCCAGCATTTT
NA TRBJ2-7 TRBV15 13 NA CATWGDGLGEQYF TGTGCCACTTGGGGAGATGGACTCGGCGAGCAGTACTTC
NA TRBJ1-2 TRBV29-1 11 few CSAGANYGYTF TGCAGCGCGGGGGCTAACTATGGCTACACCTTC
TRBD1 TRBJ1-5 TRBV2 15 NA CASSYEDRAYQPQHF TGTGCCAGCAGTTACGAAGACAGGGCGTATCAGCCCCAGCATTTT
NA TRBJ1-3 TRBV19 16 NA CASSTPGQRSGNTIYF TGTGCCAGTAGTACTCCCGGACAGCGCTCTGGAAACACCATATATTTT
NA TRBJ1-2 TRBV7-2 10 many CASSPFGYTF TGTGCCAGCAGCCCCTTTGGCTACACCTTC
NA TRBJ1-1 TRBV12-3/TRBV12-4 14 NA CASSLRPMNTEAFF TGTGCCAGCAGCCTCCGACCCATGAACACTGAAGCTTTCTTT
TRBD1 TRBJ2-7 TRBV7-8 15 many CASSPPGQGIDEQYF TGTGCCAGCAGCCCCCCCGGACAGGGAATCGACGAGCAGTACTTC
TRBD2 TRBJ2-7 TRBV20-1 14 NA CSATGLAGDSEQYF TGCAGTGCAACCGGACTAGCGGGGGATTCCGAGCAGTACTTC
NA TRBJ1-2 TRBV20-1 18 NA CSARDQRAGPEKLYGYTF TGCAGTGCTAGAGATCAGAGGGCAGGGCCCGAAAAGCTCTATGGCTACACCTTC
NA TRBJ1-1 TRBV20-1 18 few CSARDRVGRGASNTEAFF TGCAGTGCTAGAGATCGGGTGGGAAGGGGGGCCTCAAACACTGAAGCTTTCTTT
TRBD2 TRBJ2-7 TRBV6-5 14 NA CASSYVTSYYEQYF TGTGCCAGCAGTTACGTGACTAGCTACTACGAGCAGTACTTC
TRBD1 TRBJ1-2 TRBV7-2 14 many CASSLDGTGFGYTF TGTGCCAGCAGCTTAGACGGGACAGGGTTTGGCTACACCTTC
NA TRBJ1-2 TRBV4-2 15 NA CASSYDAVGVNGYTF TGTGCCAGCAGCTACGATGCGGTCGGGGTGAATGGCTACACCTTC
NA TRBJ2-2 TRBV24-1 16 few CATSMPAGGDTGELFF TGTGCCACCAGTATGCCGGCCGGGGGCGACACCGGGGAGCTGTTTTTT
NA TRBJ2-5 TRBV29-1 13 many CSVVATVRETQYF TGCAGCGTTGTCGCCACAGTTCGAGAGACCCAGTACTTC
NA TRBJ2-7 TRBV20-1 12 many CSASPRAPEQYF TGCAGTGCTAGTCCGAGGGCCCCAGAGCAGTACTTC
TRBD1 TRBJ1-2 TRBV7-9 16 many CASSPLRTGIGEGYTF TGTGCCAGCAGCCCCCTACGGACAGGGATCGGAGAAGGCTACACCTTC
TRBD1 TRBJ1-5 TRBV7-9 17 NA CASSLERGQGSNQPQHF TGTGCCAGCAGCTTGGAGCGGGGACAGGGAAGCAATCAGCCCCAGCATTTT
TRBD1 TRBJ1-1 TRBV20-1 14 few CSARKGQPNTEAFF TGCAGTGCTAGGAAGGGACAGCCGAACACTGAAGCTTTCTTT
NA TRBJ1-2 TRBV2 13 many CASSGRFGRGYTF TGTGCCAGCAGCGGACGTTTCGGACGTGGCTACACCTTC
NA TRBJ1-4 TRBV24-1 15 NA CAISEDRGGNEKLFF TGTGCCATCAGTGAGGACCGGGGAGGAAATGAAAAACTGTTTTTT
NA TRBJ1-2 TRBV12-3/TRBV12-4 16 NA CASSFTPRTDNYGYTF TGTGCCAGCAGTTTTACCCCCCGGACAGACAACTATGGCTACACCTTC
TRBD1 TRBJ1-6 TRBV20-1 16 few CSARGTGLLYNSPLHF TGCAGTGCTAGGGGGACAGGACTACTTTATAATTCACCCCTCCACTTT
NA TRBJ1-6 TRBV11-1 15 NA CASSSAVIYNSPLHF TGTGCCAGCAGTTCAGCAGTCATCTATAATTCACCCCTCCACTTT
TRBD1 TRBJ1-1 TRBV7-9 14 once CASSFRDSPNEAFF TGTGCCAGCAGCTTCCGGGACAGCCCGAACGAAGCTTTCTTT
NA TRBJ1-2 TRBV7-9 15 many CASSLDDGSNYGYTF TGTGCCAGCAGCTTAGACGACGGATCTAACTATGGCTACACCTTC
NA TRBJ1-4 TRBV9 15 NA CASSASLTANEKLFF TGTGCCAGCAGCGCGAGCCTGACAGCGAATGAAAAACTGTTTTTT
TRBD1 TRBJ1-3 TRBV29-1 13 few CSAGTGFGNTIYF TGCAGCGCCGGGACAGGGTTTGGAAACACCATATATTTT
TRBD1 TRBJ1-1 TRBV19 16 once CASRSDRGLVNTEAFF TGTGCCAGTCGGAGCGACAGGGGGCTTGTGAACACTGAAGCTTTCTTT
NA TRBJ2-2 TRBV24-1 14 NA CATSDATRGRELFF TGTGCCACCAGTGATGCCACCAGGGGCAGGGAGCTGTTTTTT
TRBD1 TRBJ1-1 TRBV7-9 17 NA CASSPWTGGGQNTEAFF TGTGCCAGTAGTCCGTGGACAGGTGGGGGACAGAACACTGAAGCTTTCTTT
NA TRBJ2-5 TRBV10-3 17 few CAIGERPLTEGRETQYF TGTGCCATCGGCGAGAGGCCACTGACTGAGGGTCGAGAGACCCAGTACTTC
NA TRBJ2-6 TRBV5-1 12 NA CARGSGANVLTF TGCGCCAGGGGTTCTGGGGCCAACGTCCTGACTTTC
NA TRBJ1-1 TRBV5-1 13 many CASSLETNTEAFF TGCGCCAGCAGCTTGGAGACGAACACTGAAGCTTTCTTT
NA TRBJ2-5 TRBV20-1 13 NA CSAPRIRQETQYF TGCAGTGCCCCGAGGATTAGACAAGAGACCCAGTACTTC
TRBD1 TRBJ1-2 TRBV2 15 NA CASSQTGGTNYGYTF TGTGCCAGCAGTCAAACAGGGGGGACCAACTATGGCTACACCTTC
TRBD1 TRBJ1-5 TRBV10-3 15 NA CAISEGTGVNQPQHF TGTGCCATCAGCGAAGGGACAGGGGTTAATCAGCCCCAGCATTTT
TRBD1 TRBJ1-2 TRBV6-6 13 NA CASSRTGPYGYTF TGTGCCAGCAGTCGGACAGGGCCCTATGGCTACACCTTC
NA TRBJ1-4 TRBV5-8 14 NA CASSRGRPNEKLFF TGTGCCAGCAGCCGGGGACGACCAAATGAAAAACTGTTTTTT
TRBD1 TRBJ1-4 TRBV7-9 14 many CASRRDRENEKLFF TGTGCCAGCAGGCGGGACAGGGAGAATGAAAAACTGTTTTTT
NA TRBJ2-3 TRBV20-1 13 few CSASPGPTDTQYF TGCAGTGCTAGCCCAGGCCCTACAGATACGCAGTATTTT
TRBD1 TRBJ1-4 TRBV24-1 13 NA CATSGQGSYKLFF TGTGCCACCAGTGGACAGGGGAGTTATAAACTGTTTTTT
NA TRBJ1-2 TRBV25-1 12 NA CASLVVGDGYTF TGTGCCAGCTTAGTGGTAGGGGATGGCTACACCTTC
TRBD1 TRBJ1-6 TRBV12-3/TRBV12-4 14 NA CASRPGQGNSPFHF TGTGCCAGCAGGCCGGGACAGGGAAATTCACCCTTCCACTTT
NA TRBJ2-5 TRBV6-1 9 NA CASSQRQYF TGTGCCAGCAGTCAGAGACAGTACTTC
TRBD1 TRBJ2-7 TRBV6-1 16 NA CASSPQTGSPLYEQYF TGTGCCAGCAGTCCCCAGACAGGGTCCCCCCTCTACGAGCAGTACTTC
NA TRBJ1-1 TRBV5-1 15 NA CASSLDDSKNTEAFF TGCGCCAGCAGCTTGGATGACAGCAAGAACACTGAAGCTTTCTTT
NA TRBJ1-2 TRBV2 16 NA CASSARPEVRGVGYTF TGTGCCAGCAGTGCTAGACCGGAGGTTCGTGGGGTTGGCTACACCTTC
NA TRBJ1-6 TRBV24-1 14 many CATSDFQGNSPLHF TGTGCCACCAGTGATTTCCAGGGAAATTCACCCCTCCACTTT
NA TRBJ1-6 TRBV10-2 17 NA CASSNPTGASYNSPLHF TGCGCCAGCAGTAACCCGACAGGCGCCTCCTATAATTCACCCCTCCACTTT